The clone carrying this TCR beta chain was recorded a few times. The trim removed 2 bases at V and 4 bases at J, leaving 4 bases unmatched. Looked up from germline, CDR1 is SGHTA and CDR2 is FQGNSA. The CDR3 extends over 14 amino acids. The PCR made use of 60 Vbeta and 13 Jbeta primers. The method was immunoSEQ multiplex PCR; TCRdb's version includes in-frame clones alone and lacks a portion of them. The sample includes over 150,000 clones, 70% to 80% of them seen just once. The record originates from a study of cytomegalovirus exposure and HLA in healthy donors. The chain uses TRBV7-2 and TRBJ1-2; TRBD1 agrees at 7 bases. Sequences were obtained from PBMCs. This sequence originates from a man aged 25-40 years in good health and CMV-seropositive. In nucleotides, the CDR3 is TGTGCCAGCAGCTTAAGGGGGACAGCCTATGGCTACACCTTC. Translating gives CASSLRGTAYGYTF.